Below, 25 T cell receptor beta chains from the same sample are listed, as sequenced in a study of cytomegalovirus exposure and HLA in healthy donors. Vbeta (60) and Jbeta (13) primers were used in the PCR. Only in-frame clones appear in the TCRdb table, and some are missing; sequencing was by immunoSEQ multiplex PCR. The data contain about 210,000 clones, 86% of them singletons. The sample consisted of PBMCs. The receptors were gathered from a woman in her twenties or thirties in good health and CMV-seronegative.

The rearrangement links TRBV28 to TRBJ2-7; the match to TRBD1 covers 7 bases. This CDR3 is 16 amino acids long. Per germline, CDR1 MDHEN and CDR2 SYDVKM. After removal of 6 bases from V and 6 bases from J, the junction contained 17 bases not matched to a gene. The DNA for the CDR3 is TGTGCCAGCAGCGAACAGGGGACCCCCTCTGAAGGCGAGCAGTACTTC. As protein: CASSEQGTPSEGEQYF. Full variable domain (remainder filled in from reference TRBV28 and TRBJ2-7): DVKVTQSSRYLVKRTGEKVFLECVQDMDHENMFWYRQDPGLGLRLIYFSYDVKMKEKGDIPEGYSVSREKKERFSLILESASTNQTSMYLCASSEQGTPSEGEQYFGPGTRLTVT.

The CDR3 region has the DNA TGTGCCAGCAGCGTATTAGGAGCTGGAAACACCATATATTTT. Translated: CASSVLGAGNTIYF. The chain recombines TRBV9 with TRBJ1-3, with D unclear. The germline V gene has CDR1 SGDLS and CDR2 YYNGEE. The CDR3 sequence is 14 residues long. Trimming stripped 1 base from V and 2 bases from J, with 7 bases between.

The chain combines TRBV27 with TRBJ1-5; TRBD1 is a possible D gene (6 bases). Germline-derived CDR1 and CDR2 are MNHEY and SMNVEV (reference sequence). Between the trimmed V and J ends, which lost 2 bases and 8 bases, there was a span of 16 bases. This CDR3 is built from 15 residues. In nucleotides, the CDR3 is TGTGCCAGCAGTTTAGACGGCAGGGGTTCTGAGCCCCAGCATTTT. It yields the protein CASSLDGRGSEPQHF.

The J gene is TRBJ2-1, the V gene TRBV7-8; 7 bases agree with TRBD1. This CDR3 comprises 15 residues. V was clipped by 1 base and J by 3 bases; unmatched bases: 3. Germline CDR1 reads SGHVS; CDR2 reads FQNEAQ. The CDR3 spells CASSLGQGVYNEQFF. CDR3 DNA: TGTGCCAGCAGCTTAGGACAGGGCGTCTACAATGAGCAGTTCTTC.

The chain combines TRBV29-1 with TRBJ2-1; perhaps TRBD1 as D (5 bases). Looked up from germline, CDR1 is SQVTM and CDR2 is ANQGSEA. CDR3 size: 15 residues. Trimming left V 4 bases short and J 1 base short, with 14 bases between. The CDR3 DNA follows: TGCAGCGTTGTCAACAGGCGAATTTCCTACAATGAGCAGTTCTTC. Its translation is CSVVNRRISYNEQFF.

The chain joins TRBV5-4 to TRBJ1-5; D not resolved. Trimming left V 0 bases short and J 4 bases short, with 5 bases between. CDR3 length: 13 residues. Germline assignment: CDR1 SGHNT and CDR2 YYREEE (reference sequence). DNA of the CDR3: TGTGCCAGCAGCTTGGACAGTAATCAGCCCCAGCATTTT. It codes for CASSLDSNQPQHF.

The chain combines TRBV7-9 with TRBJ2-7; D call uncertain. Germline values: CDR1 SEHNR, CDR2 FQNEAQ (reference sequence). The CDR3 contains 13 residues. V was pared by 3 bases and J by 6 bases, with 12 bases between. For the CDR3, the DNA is TGTGCCAGCAGCTTGGCCGCGGCTGGCGAGCAGTACTTC. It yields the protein CASSLAAAGEQYF.

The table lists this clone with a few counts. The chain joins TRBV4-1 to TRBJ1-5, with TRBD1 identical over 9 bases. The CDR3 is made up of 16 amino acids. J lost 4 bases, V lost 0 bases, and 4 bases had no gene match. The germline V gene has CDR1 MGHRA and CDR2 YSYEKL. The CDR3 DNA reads TGCGCCAGCAGCCAAGATGGGACAGGGCGTAATCAGCCCCAGCATTTT. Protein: CASSQDGTGRNQPQHF.

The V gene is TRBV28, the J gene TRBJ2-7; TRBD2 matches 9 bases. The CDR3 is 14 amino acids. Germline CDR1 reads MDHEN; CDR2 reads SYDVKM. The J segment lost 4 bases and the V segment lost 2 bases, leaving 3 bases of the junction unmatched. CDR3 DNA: TGTGCCAGCAGTTTAAGCGGGAGGTGGTACGAGCAGTACTTC. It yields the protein CASSLSGRWYEQYF.

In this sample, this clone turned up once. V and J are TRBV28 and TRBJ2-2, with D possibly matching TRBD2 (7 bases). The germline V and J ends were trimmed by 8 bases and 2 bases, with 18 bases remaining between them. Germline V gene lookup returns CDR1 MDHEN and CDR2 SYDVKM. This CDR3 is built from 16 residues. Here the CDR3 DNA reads TGTGCCAGCCTCTCAAGGGCGGGGGCAAACACCGGGGAGCTGTTTTTT. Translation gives CASLSRAGANTGELFF.

Here the CDR3 reads CATRSGQGIAGELFF. The CDR3 nucleotides are TGTGCCACTCGCTCAGGACAGGGGATCGCCGGGGAGCTGTTTTTT. V gene TRBV2 combines with J gene TRBJ2-2; 9 positions match TRBD1. Germline CDR1 SNHLY, CDR2 FYNNEI. The length of the CDR3 is 15 residues. The ends lost 10 bases at V and 6 bases at J; junction bases unmatched: 12.

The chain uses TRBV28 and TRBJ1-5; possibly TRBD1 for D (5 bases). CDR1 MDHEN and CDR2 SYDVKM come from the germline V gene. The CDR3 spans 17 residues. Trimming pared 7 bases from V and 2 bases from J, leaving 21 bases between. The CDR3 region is CASIPPGGPGGNQPQHF. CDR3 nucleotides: TGTGCCAGCATCCCCCCGGGAGGCCCGGGGGGCAATCAGCCCCAGCATTTT. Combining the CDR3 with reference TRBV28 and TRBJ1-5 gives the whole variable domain DVKVTQSSRYLVKRTGEKVFLECVQDMDHENMFWYRQDPGLGLRLIYFSYDVKMKEKGDIPEGYSVSREKKERFSLILESASTNQTSMYLCASIPPGGPGGNQPQHFGDGTRLSIL.

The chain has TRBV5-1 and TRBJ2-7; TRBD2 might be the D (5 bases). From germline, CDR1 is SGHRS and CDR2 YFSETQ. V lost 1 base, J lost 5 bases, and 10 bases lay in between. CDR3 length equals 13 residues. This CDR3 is CASSLSEGHEQYF. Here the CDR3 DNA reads TGCGCCAGCAGCTTGTCCGAGGGTCACGAGCAGTACTTC.

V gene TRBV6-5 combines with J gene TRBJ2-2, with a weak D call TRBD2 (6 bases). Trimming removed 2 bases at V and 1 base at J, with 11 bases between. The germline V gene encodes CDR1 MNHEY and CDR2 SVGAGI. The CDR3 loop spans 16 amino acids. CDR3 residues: CASSYSAGLNTGELFF. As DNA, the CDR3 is TGTGCCAGCAGTTACAGCGCGGGGTTGAACACCGGGGAGCTGTTTTTT.

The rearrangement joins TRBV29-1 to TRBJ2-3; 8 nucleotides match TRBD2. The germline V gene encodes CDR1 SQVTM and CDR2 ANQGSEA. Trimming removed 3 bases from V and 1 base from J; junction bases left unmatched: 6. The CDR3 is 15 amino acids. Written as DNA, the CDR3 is TGCAGCGTTGAGTCCAGCGGGAGAGGCACAGATACGCAGTATTTT. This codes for CSVESSGRGTDTQYF.

CDR3 loop: CASSLGGGGRGSSTDTQYF. The CDR3 bases are TGTGCCAGCAGTTTAGGAGGCGGTGGGCGGGGGTCTAGCACAGATACGCAGTATTTT. This chain links TRBV28 with TRBJ2-3, with 7 bases aligning to TRBD2. The CDR3 is 19 amino acids. V dropped 2 bases and J dropped 0; count of bases not matched to a gene: 14. Germline V gene lookup returns CDR1 MDHEN and CDR2 SYDVKM.

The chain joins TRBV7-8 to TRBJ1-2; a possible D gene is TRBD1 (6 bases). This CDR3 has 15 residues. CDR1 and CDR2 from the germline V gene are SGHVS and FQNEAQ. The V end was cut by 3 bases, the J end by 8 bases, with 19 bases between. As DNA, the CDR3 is TGTGCCAGCAGCTTCAACAGAGAGGGGGTTGGGGGCTACACCTTC. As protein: CASSFNREGVGGYTF.

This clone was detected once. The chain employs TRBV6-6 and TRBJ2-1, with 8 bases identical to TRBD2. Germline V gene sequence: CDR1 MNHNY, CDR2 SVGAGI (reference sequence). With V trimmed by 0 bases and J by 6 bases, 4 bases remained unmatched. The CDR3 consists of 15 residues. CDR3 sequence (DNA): TGTGCCAGCAGTTACTCCCGCGGGGGGACCAATGAGCAGTTCTTC. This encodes CASSYSRGGTNEQFF.

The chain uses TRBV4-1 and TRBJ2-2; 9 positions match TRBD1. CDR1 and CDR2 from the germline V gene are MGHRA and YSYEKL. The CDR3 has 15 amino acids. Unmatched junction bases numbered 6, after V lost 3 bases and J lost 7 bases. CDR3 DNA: TGCGCCAGCAGCCACATACAGGGGGCAGGCGGGGAGCTGTTTTTT. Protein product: CASSHIQGAGGELFF.

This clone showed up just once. The CDR3 coding sequence is TGTGCCAGCAGCCGGAAACGACTAGCGGGGTGGGAAAACATTCAGTACTTC. The encoded protein is CASSRKRLAGWENIQYF. The genes are TRBV5-6 and TRBJ2-4; the match to TRBD2 covers 11 bases. Germline values: CDR1 SGHDT, CDR2 YYEEEE. This CDR3 has 17 amino acids. J was trimmed by 5 bases and V by 4 bases; bases with no gene match: 11.

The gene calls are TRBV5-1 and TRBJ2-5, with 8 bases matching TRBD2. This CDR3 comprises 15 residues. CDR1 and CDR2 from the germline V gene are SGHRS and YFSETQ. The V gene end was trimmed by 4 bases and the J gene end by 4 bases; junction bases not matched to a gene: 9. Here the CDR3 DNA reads TGCGCCAGCAGCCTGGGACTAGATATGGGAGAGACCCAGTACTTC. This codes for CASSLGLDMGETQYF.

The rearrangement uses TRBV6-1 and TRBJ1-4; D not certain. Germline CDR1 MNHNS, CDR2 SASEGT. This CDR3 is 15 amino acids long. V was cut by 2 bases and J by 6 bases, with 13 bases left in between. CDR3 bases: TGTGCCAGCAGTGAAATAGGAGGAGCTGATGAAAAACTGTTTTTT. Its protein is CASSEIGGADEKLFF.

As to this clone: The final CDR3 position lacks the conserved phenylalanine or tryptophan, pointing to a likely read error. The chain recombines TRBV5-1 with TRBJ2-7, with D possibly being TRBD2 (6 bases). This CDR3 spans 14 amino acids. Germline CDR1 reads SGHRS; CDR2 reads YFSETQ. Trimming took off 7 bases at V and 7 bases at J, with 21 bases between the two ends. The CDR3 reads CASSPGLLLREQYL. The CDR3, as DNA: TGCGCCAGCTCGCCGGGACTCCTTTTGAGGGAGCAGTACCTC.

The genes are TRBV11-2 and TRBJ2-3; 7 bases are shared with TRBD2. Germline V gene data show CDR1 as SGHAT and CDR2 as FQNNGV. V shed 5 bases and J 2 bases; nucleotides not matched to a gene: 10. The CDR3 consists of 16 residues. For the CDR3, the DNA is TGTGCCAGCAGCCGACTGGCGGGAGTATTCACAGATACGCAGTATTTT. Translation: CASSRLAGVFTDTQYF.

The CDR3 DNA sequence: TGCGCCAGCAGCCAAAGAGGCAGGCGGGGGGGCCTCGATGAGCAGTTCTTC. It encodes CASSQRGRRGGLDEQFF. The rearrangement joins TRBV4-1 to TRBJ2-1, with 9 bases aligning to TRBD2. Germline CDR1 and CDR2: MGHRA and YSYEKL. The CDR3 runs to 17 residues. Trimming cost V 2 bases and J 8 bases; bases outside gene matches: 13.